A selection of T cell receptor beta chains follows, all from one sample in a study of blood T cell repertoires in COVID-19. Sequencing used immunoSEQ multiplex PCR; TCRdb keeps in-frame clones, though not all of them. Among roughly 200,000 clones, approximately 80% were seen once, and the ten largest hold roughly 5.2%. Sequenced material: PBMCs or T cells enriched from blood (not recorded which). Receptor source: a woman aged 60-70 years with acute COVID-19. CDR3s include the opening cysteine and the closing phenylalanine or tryptophan. A D gene is named only where the DNA matches it firmly. Clone size, where shown, is once, few, many, or a class for clones that have expanded.

clone size: NA; D gene: TRBD2; V gene: TRBV3-1/TRBV3-2; J gene: TRBJ2-7; CDR3 DNA: TGTGCCAGCAGCCGGGGACTAGCGGGAGAGACCTACGAGCAGTACTTC; CDR3 protein: CASSRGLAGETYEQYF
clone size: NA; D gene: TRBD1; V gene: TRBV7-8; J gene: TRBJ2-3; CDR3 DNA: TGTGCCAGCAGCTTTGCCGGGACAGTCCCCCCGGATACGCAGTATTTT; CDR3 protein: CASSFAGTVPPDTQYF
clone size: once; D gene: NA; V gene: TRBV5-4; J gene: TRBJ1-3; CDR3 DNA: TGTGCCAGCAGCCGGGGGGGACTATCCAAAGGATCGGGAAACACCATATATTTT; CDR3 protein: CASSRGGLSKGSGNTIYF
clone size: few; D gene: TRBD1; V gene: TRBV7-2; J gene: TRBJ1-1; CDR3 DNA: TGTGCCAGCAGCTTAGGGGACAGGACGCGGGCTGAAGCTTTCTTT; CDR3 protein: CASSLGDRTRAEAFF
clone size: NA; D gene: NA; V gene: TRBV6-5; J gene: TRBJ1-1; CDR3 DNA: TGTGCCAGCAGTTTACAGGGCAGGACTGAAGCTTTCTTT; CDR3 protein: CASSLQGRTEAFF
clone size: NA; D gene: TRBD1; V gene: TRBV3-1/TRBV3-2; J gene: TRBJ1-6; CDR3 DNA: TGTGCCAGCAGCCAAGTGGGACAGGGGGCAAATAATTCACCCCTCCACTTT; CDR3 protein: CASSQVGQGANNSPLHF
clone size: NA; D gene: TRBD1; V gene: TRBV6-5; J gene: TRBJ2-1; CDR3 DNA: TGTGCCACCCGGGACAGGGCTGGGGAAGAGCAGTTCTTC; CDR3 protein: CATRDRAGEEQFF
clone size: NA; D gene: NA; V gene: TRBV24-1; J gene: TRBJ2-3; CDR3 DNA: TGTGCCACCAGTGATTTGAAGGGAGCCACAGATACGCAGTATTTT; CDR3 protein: CATSDLKGATDTQYF
clone size: NA; D gene: NA; V gene: TRBV7-9; J gene: TRBJ2-7; CDR3 DNA: TGTGCCAGCAGCCAAGGAGGAGCTAGCTCCTACGAGCAGTACTTC; CDR3 protein: CASSQGGASSYEQYF
clone size: NA; D gene: TRBD1; V gene: TRBV30; J gene: TRBJ1-2; CDR3 DNA: TGTGCCTGGAGTGTCAGGGGGCCCGTTGGGAACGGCTACACCTTC; CDR3 protein: CAWSVRGPVGNGYTF
clone size: NA; D gene: TRBD2; V gene: TRBV6-5; J gene: TRBJ2-1; CDR3 DNA: TGTGCCAGCAGTTACAGGGCTAGCGGGAGGAATGAGCAGTTCTTC; CDR3 protein: CASSYRASGRNEQFF
clone size: NA; D gene: TRBD2; V gene: TRBV6-5; J gene: TRBJ2-1; CDR3 DNA: TGTGCCAGCAGCAGAAGCGGGAGCTCCTACAATGAGCAGTTCTTC; CDR3 protein: CASSRSGSSYNEQFF
clone size: few; D gene: TRBD1; V gene: TRBV18; J gene: TRBJ1-5; CDR3 DNA: TGTGCCAGCTCACCGGGACAGGGAAGACACACCAATAGACAGCCCCAGCATTTT; CDR3 protein: CASSPGQGRHTNRQPQHF
clone size: NA; D gene: NA; V gene: TRBV5-5; J gene: TRBJ2-5; CDR3 DNA: TGTGCCAGCAGCTTGGCTGGGCCAGAGACCCAGTACTTC; CDR3 protein: CASSLAGPETQYF
clone size: NA; D gene: NA; V gene: TRBV7-2; J gene: TRBJ2-4; CDR3 DNA: TGTGCCAGCAGCACGACTCACAAGGTGAACATTCAGTACTTC; CDR3 protein: CASSTTHKVNIQYF
clone size: NA; D gene: NA; V gene: TRBV18; J gene: TRBJ1-1; CDR3 DNA: TGTGCCAGCTCCCCAACCCAGGACACTGAAGCTTTCTTT; CDR3 protein: CASSPTQDTEAFF
clone size: NA; D gene: NA; V gene: TRBV3-1/TRBV3-2; J gene: TRBJ1-5; CDR3 DNA: TGTGCCAGCAGCCAAGATACCAGGGTTCAGCCCCAGCATTTT; CDR3 protein: CASSQDTRVQPQHF
clone size: few; D gene: NA; V gene: TRBV19; J gene: TRBJ1-5; CDR3 DNA: TGTGCCAGTAGGAGGGCGGCCTCGGGAAGCAATCAGCCCCAGCATTTT; CDR3 protein: CASRRAASGSNQPQHF
clone size: NA; D gene: TRBD2; V gene: TRBV5-4; J gene: TRBJ2-2; CDR3 DNA: TGTGCCAGCAGCTTGAATAGCGGGCCGAACACCGGGGAGCTGTTTTTT; CDR3 protein: CASSLNSGPNTGELFF
clone size: NA; D gene: NA; V gene: TRBV7-2; J gene: TRBJ2-2; CDR3 DNA: TGTGCCAGCAGTTACAGGGCGGTCGGGACCGGGGAGCTGTTTTTT; CDR3 protein: CASSYRAVGTGELFF
clone size: NA; D gene: NA; V gene: TRBV28; J gene: TRBJ1-5; CDR3 DNA: TGTGCCAGCACCGGGACACCAGATCAGCCCCAGCATTTT; CDR3 protein: CASTGTPDQPQHF
clone size: NA; D gene: NA; V gene: TRBV14; J gene: TRBJ1-2; CDR3 DNA: TGTGCCAGCAGCCAAGCATCGACACGGCCCCTATTCGGCTACACCTTC; CDR3 protein: CASSQASTRPLFGYTF
clone size: NA; D gene: NA; V gene: TRBV30; J gene: TRBJ1-3; CDR3 DNA: TGTGCCTGGGTCCCTAGCGAGGGAAACACCATATATTTT; CDR3 protein: CAWVPSEGNTIYF
clone size: few; D gene: NA; V gene: TRBV14; J gene: TRBJ2-7; CDR3 DNA: TGTGCCAGCAGCCAACGGGAAAGCGACGAGCAGTACTTC; CDR3 protein: CASSQRESDEQYF
clone size: NA; D gene: NA; V gene: TRBV5-5; J gene: TRBJ2-3; CDR3 DNA: TGTGCCAGCAGCTTGACATCTAGCACAGATACGCAGTATTTT; CDR3 protein: CASSLTSSTDTQYF
clone size: NA; D gene: NA; V gene: TRBV27; J gene: TRBJ2-3; CDR3 DNA: TGTGCCAGCCGGAGGGAGAACACGGCAGATACGCAGTATTTT; CDR3 protein: CASRRENTADTQYF
clone size: NA; D gene: NA; V gene: TRBV11-3; J gene: TRBJ1-1; CDR3 DNA: TGTGCCAGCAGCTTAGAGGGAGCCGGAGCTTTCTTT; CDR3 protein: CASSLEGAGAFF